The 6 T cell receptor beta chains reported below all come from one sample, sequenced in a study of T cell clonality in common variable immunodeficiency. The assay was immunoSEQ multiplex PCR, and TCRdb's table has in-frame clones only and misses some. The sample yields about 42,000 clones, without any singletons. Input material: peripheral blood mononuclear cells. These receptor sequences come from a person aged 18-70 years in good health.

This clone was detected many times. The read ends 3 residues shy of where the CDR3 ends; the end is completed using the germline J gene. The rearrangement joins TRBV7-6 to TRBJ2-1, with 9 bases matching TRBD2. V lost 4 bases to trimming and J lost 7 bases; unmatched junction nucleotides: 11. Germline V gene sequence: CDR1 SGHVS, CDR2 FNYEAQ. The CDR3 contains 16 residues. The CDR3 protein is CASSSTRSGRLNEQFF. The DNA read from the CDR3 is TGTGCCAGCAGCTCCACTAGGAGCGGGAGGTTGAATGAG.

This clone was counted ten times or more. The CDR3 end lies 3 residues beyond the end of the read and is filled in from the germline J gene. This chain links TRBV18 with TRBJ2-5; tentative D call: TRBD2 (6 bases). The CDR3 covers 13 residues. Trimming pared 2 bases from V and 3 bases from J, leaving 7 bases between. CDR1 KGHSH and CDR2 LQKENI come from the germline V gene. CDR3: CASSPGGEETQYF. The part of the CDR3 DNA that was read is TGTGCCAGCTCACCAGGCGGGGAAGAGACC.

This clone has ten or more counts. The covered CDR3 bases are TGTGCCAGCAGCCGCGTCACAGGAGACACTGAA. It translates to CASSRVTGDTE. The whole CDR3 protein reads CASSRVTGDTEAFF. The chain uses TRBV5-6 and TRBJ1-1; D may be TRBD1 (5 bases). The read finishes 3 residues shy of the CDR3 end, and the germline J gene is used to complete it. CDR1 and CDR2 from the germline V gene are SGHDT and YYEEEE. The CDR3 loop spans 14 amino acids. Trimming cost V 4 bases and J 3 bases, with 13 bases left between them.

In this sample, this clone turned up many times. The observed sequence ends 3 residues before the CDR3 terminus, with the missing tail filled in from the germline J gene. This chain joins TRBV5-1 and TRBJ2-7; D ambiguous. The CDR3 has 13 amino acids. The ends were cut back, 0 bases at V and 2 bases at J, with 6 bases in the middle. Germline CDR1 reads SGHRS; CDR2 reads YFSETQ. The sequenced CDR3 bases are TGCGCCAGCAGCTTGGGGGCGCCCTACGAG. It codes for CASSLGAPYE. The whole CDR3 region reads CASSLGAPYEQYF.

The table lists this clone with many counts. The read terminates 3 residues ahead of where the CDR3 ends, so the germline J gene completes it. The chain carries TRBV28 and TRBJ2-7; 8 bases fit TRBD2. Germline loops: CDR1 MDHEN, CDR2 SYDVKM. J gave up 3 bases and V 7 bases, and 5 bases lay outside the gene matches. This CDR3 has 13 residues. The CDR3 sequence is CASITAGVYEQYF. The CDR3 bases that were read are TGTGCCAGCATCACAGCGGGAGTCTACGAG. Together with reference TRBV28 and TRBJ2-7, the CDR3 gives the full variable domain: DVKVTQSSRYLVKRTGEKVFLECVQDMDHENMFWYRQDPGLGLRLIYFSYDVKMKEKGDIPEGYSVSREKKERFSLILESASTNQTSMYLCASITAGVYEQYFGPGTRLTVT.

This clone was seen ten or more times. The observed sequence ends 3 residues before the CDR3 terminus, with the missing tail filled in from the germline J gene. This chain joins TRBV10-3 and TRBJ2-3; TRBD2 aligns across 12 bases. The V segment lost 5 bases and the J segment 6 bases; nucleotides outside the gene matches: 3. There are 14 residues in the CDR3. Germline CDR1 reads ENHRY; CDR2 reads SYGVKD. The DNA read from the CDR3 is TGTGCCATCAGTCCCGGACTAGCGGGGGATACG. It codes for CAISPGLAGDT. The entire CDR3 protein reads CAISPGLAGDTQYF.